This is a list of T cell receptor beta chains from one sample in a study of identical twins. In TCRdb, the 5' RACE reads were re-called with MiXCR into one record per CDR3 protein. The profile shows about 890,000 distinct CDR3 sequences, around 12% of them singletons. The sample was also reused in another study, on yellow fever vaccine responses in identical twins.

Sequencing was carried out using PBMCs. All receptors derive from a woman aged 18-29 years in good health. Each CDR3 is given with its conserved first and last residue.

TRBJ2-2	TRBV29-1	CSVVQGTGELFF
TRBJ1-5	TRBV20-1	CSARDALGTGERGNQPQHF
TRBJ2-7	TRBV7-9	CASSQSGQGAYEQYF
TRBJ1-1	TRBV7-8	CASSFRPGNTEAFF
TRBJ2-7	TRBV12-3/TRBV12-4	CASSFLLAGAYKQYF
TRBJ2-2	TRBV6-5	CDSSYRTSGNTGELFF
TRBJ2-1	TRBV9	CASSVADRGRLNEQFF
TRBJ2-1	TRBV7-8	CASSPQLAGGPNEQFF
TRBJ2-7	TRBV5-6	CASSLVPAEPAYEQYF
TRBJ1-1	TRBV5-1	CASSLAMGSGAFF
TRBJ2-1	TRBV20-1	CSASGPVGASYNEQFF
TRBJ2-3	TRBV11-3	CASSRGTPGGPTDTQYF
TRBJ1-5	TRBV20-1	CSAPTGSDQPQHF
TRBJ2-1	TRBV5-1	CASTEGLAGLYNEQFF
TRBJ1-4	TRBV12-3/TRBV12-4	CASTEGQGISEKLFF
TRBJ2-1	TRBV5-1	CASSLGIAGGIWNEQFF
TRBJ2-2	TRBV11-2	CASSLYGIGTFGTGELFF
TRBJ2-1	TRBV5-1	CASSEGLAGDPQRLNEQFF
TRBJ1-5	TRBV6-1	CASSEGATANNQPQHF
TRBJ2-1	TRBV10-3	CAISERPTVDHSNEQFF
TRBJ2-1	TRBV7-9	CASTPLRDSTYNEQFF
TRBJ1-1	TRBV7-8	CASSLGAPITEAFF
TRBJ2-3	TRBV15	CATSRAGQGPDTQYF
TRBJ2-4	TRBV6-5	CASSWNQGSTKNIQYF
TRBJ2-1	TRBV2	CASRAQGVLHEQFF
TRBJ2-1	TRBV20-1	CSARDSGRGSNEQFF
TRBJ2-2	TRBV28	CASSLVGQGRTGELFF
TRBJ1-1	TRBV20-1	CSAADAEAFF
TRBJ2-1	TRBV6-5	CASSYSAGEPHNEQFF
TRBJ1-5	TRBV20-1	CSASPGHNNQPQHF
TRBJ2-1	TRBV9	CASSPTSGQSSYNEQFF
TRBJ1-1	TRBV5-4	CASSPGTSRTEAFF
TRBJ2-7	TRBV2	CASSVQGANDEQYF
TRBJ2-1	TRBV10-2	CASRESGGFDNEQFF
TRBJ2-2	TRBV20-1	CSARGLANTGELFF
TRBJ1-2	TRBV10-3	CAISEPPQGADGYTF
TRBJ2-7	TRBV28	CASRREAGIVQYF
TRBJ1-2	TRBV7-9	CASSLGGWADHHYGYTF
TRBJ2-3	TRBV7-6	CASSPWTSGYTDTQYF
TRBJ2-3	TRBV10-3	CAISVTAGDTQYF
TRBJ2-5	TRBV12-3/TRBV12-4	CASSSPKSGYQETQYF
TRBJ2-7	TRBV11-2	CASSLYHGRGSASGRHEQYF
TRBJ2-2	TRBV7-9	CASSPEGLNTGELFF
TRBJ2-1	TRBV7-6	CASSLVLSEQFF
TRBJ2-5	TRBV12-3/TRBV12-4	CASALNQETQYF
TRBJ1-1	TRBV12-3/TRBV12-4	CASSLAGGSNTEAFF